The clone carrying this T cell receptor beta chain was seen ten or more times. The antigen is undetermined. V was shortened by 4 bases and J by 2 bases, with 11 bases between the two germline ends. The germline CDR1 and CDR2 sequences are SGHNT and YENEEA. CDR3 length: 15 residues. Amplified regions were TCR beta CDR3 sequences from RNA transcripts. Using the HTBI primer set, a first-round RT-PCR was run on the TCR CDR3. TCRdb reanalysed the multiplex PCR reads using MiXCR and keeps one entry per CDR3 protein. The sample includes more than 300,000 distinct CDR3 sequences, approximately 15% of them seen just once. Graves' hyperthyroidism showing no ophthalmopathy progression within 18 months was considered stable. The data are from a study of T cells in Graves' hyperthyroidism and ophthalmopathy. Study summary: The authors collected peripheral blood at initial diagnosis, before any treatment.

General study results and limits: Separating ophthalmopathy from stable hyperthyroidism was achieved by a 13 V-J model.

This TCR derives from a woman aged 55-70 years with Graves' hyperthyroidism. Input material: blood. The J gene is TRBJ2-2, the V gene TRBV11-3; tentatively, D is TRBD2 (6 bases). DNA of the CDR3: TGTGCCAGCAGCTCCGGAGGGGTTAACACCGGGGAGCTGTTTTTT. Its protein product is CASSSGGVNTGELFF.